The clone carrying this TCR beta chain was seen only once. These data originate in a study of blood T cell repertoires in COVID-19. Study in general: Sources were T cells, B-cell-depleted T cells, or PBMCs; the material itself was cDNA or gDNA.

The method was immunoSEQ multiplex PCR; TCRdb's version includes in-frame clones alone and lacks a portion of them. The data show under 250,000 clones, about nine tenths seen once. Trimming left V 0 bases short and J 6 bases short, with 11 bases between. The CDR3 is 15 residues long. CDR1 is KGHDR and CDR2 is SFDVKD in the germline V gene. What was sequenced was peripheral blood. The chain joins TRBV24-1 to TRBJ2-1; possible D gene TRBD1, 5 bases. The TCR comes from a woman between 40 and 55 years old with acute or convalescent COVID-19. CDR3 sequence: CATSDLRQLSNEQFF. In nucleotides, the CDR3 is TGTGCCACCAGTGATTTGAGACAGTTGTCCAATGAGCAGTTCTTC.